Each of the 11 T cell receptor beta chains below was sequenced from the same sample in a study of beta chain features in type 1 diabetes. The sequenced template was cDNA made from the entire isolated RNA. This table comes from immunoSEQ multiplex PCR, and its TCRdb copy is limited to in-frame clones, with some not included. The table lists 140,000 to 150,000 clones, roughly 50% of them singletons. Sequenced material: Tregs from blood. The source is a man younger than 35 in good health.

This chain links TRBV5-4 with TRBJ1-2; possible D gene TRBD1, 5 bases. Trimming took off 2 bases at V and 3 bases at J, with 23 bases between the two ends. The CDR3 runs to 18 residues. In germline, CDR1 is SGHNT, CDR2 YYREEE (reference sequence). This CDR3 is CASSFLRDLKRRDYGYTF. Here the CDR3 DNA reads TGTGCCAGCAGCTTCCTCCGGGACCTAAAAAGGAGGGACTATGGCTACACCTTC.

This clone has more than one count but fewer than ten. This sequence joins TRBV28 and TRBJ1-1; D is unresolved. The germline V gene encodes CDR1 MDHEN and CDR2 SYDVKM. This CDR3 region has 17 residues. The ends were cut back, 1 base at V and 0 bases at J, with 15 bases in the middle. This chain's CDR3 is CASSLLGTFVMNTEAFF. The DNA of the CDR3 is TGTGCCAGCAGTTTATTGGGCACTTTCGTCATGAACACTGAAGCTTTCTTT.

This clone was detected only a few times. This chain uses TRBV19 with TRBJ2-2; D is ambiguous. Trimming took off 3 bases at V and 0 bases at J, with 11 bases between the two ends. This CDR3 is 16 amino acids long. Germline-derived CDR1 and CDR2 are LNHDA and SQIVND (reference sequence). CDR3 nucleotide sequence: TGTGCCAGTAGTATCGGTAGAGCTGCGAACACCGGGGAGCTGTTTTTT. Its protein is CASSIGRAANTGELFF.

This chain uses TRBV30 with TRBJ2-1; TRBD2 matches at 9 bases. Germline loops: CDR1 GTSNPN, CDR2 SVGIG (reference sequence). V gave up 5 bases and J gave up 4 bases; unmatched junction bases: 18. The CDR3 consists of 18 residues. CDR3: CAWVATSGRRLVYNEQFF. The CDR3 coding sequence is TGTGCCTGGGTAGCGACTAGCGGTAGGCGTTTAGTGTACAATGAGCAGTTCTTC.

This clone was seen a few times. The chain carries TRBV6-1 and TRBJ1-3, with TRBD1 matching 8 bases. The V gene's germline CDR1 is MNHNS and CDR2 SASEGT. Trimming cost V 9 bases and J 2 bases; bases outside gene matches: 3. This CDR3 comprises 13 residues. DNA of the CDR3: TGTGCCAGTAAGACAGGGGCTGGAAACACCATATATTTT. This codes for CASKTGAGNTIYF.

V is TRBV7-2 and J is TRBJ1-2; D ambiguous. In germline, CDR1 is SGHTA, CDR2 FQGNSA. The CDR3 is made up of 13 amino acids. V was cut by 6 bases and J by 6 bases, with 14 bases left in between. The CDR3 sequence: CASSLTESHGYTF. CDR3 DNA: TGTGCCAGCAGTTTGACTGAAAGCCATGGCTACACCTTC.

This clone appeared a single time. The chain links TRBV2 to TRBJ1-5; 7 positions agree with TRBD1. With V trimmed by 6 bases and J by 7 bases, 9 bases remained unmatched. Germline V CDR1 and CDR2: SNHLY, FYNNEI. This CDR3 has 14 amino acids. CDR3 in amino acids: CASRTAGTVQPQHF. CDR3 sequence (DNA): TGTGCCAGCAGAACTGCAGGGACAGTCCAGCCCCAGCATTTT.

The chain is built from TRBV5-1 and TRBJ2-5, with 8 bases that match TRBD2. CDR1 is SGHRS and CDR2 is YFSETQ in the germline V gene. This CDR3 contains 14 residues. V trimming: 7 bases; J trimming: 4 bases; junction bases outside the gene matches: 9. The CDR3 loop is CASRRGGLGETQYF. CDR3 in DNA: TGCGCCAGCCGACGGGGGGGCCTAGGAGAGACCCAGTACTTC.

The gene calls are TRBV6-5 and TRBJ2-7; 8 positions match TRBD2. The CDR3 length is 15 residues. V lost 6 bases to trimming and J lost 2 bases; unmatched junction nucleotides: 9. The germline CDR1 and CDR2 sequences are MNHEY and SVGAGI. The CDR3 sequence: CASRVSGKATYEQYF. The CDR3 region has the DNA TGTGCCAGCAGGGTTAGCGGGAAAGCAACCTACGAGCAGTACTTC.

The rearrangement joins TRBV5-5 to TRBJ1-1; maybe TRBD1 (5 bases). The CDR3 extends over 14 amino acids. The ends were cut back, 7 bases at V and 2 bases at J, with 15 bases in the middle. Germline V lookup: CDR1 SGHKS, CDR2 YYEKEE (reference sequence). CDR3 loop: CASHRGGVNTEAFF. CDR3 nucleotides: TGTGCCAGCCACCGTGGGGGGGTCAACACTGAAGCTTTCTTT.

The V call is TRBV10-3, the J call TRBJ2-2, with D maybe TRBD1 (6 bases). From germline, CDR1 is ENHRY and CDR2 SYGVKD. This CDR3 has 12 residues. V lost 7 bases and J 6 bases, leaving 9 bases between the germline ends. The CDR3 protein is CAINRGSGELFF. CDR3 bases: TGTGCCATCAATAGGGGGTCCGGGGAGCTGTTTTTT.